The 18 T cell receptor beta chains presented below share a single source sample, sequenced in a study of cytomegalovirus exposure and HLA in healthy donors (dated by TCRdb to the late 2010s). The protocol used for the library was the immunoSEQ multiplex PCR assay. The multiplex PCR relied on a mix of 60 forward primers for TCR Vbeta segments and 13 reverse primers for TCR Jbeta segments. TCRdb holds this immuneACCESS table with in-frame rearrangements only. Some clones are missing; in checked studies, unresolved V genes explain under half, and the rest has no known cause. In all, the sample holds 150,000 to 200,000 clones, and around 75% of those were seen once. About 1.7% of the sample goes to the ten largest clones. The sample consisted of PBMCs. Receptors originate from a woman in her thirties in good health and CMV-seronegative.

J is TRBJ2-1 and V is TRBV7-2; TRBD2 matches 8 bases. The CDR3 covers 16 residues. Germline values: CDR1 SGHTA, CDR2 FQGNSA. J was trimmed by 7 bases and V by 5 bases; bases with no gene match: 13. DNA of the CDR3: TGTGCCAGCAGCCCGAGAAGCGGGAGTAGGTTTAATGAGCAGTTCTTC. Encoded protein: CASSPRSGSRFNEQFF.

This clone was counted a few times. This CDR3 reads CAWSVQRGFRDKDEQYF. The CDR3 DNA reads as TGTGCCTGGAGTGTACAAAGGGGGTTCAGGGACAAGGACGAGCAGTACTTC. The chain couples TRBV30 to TRBJ2-7, with D perhaps matching TRBD1 (6 bases). Germline V gene lookup returns CDR1 GTSNPN and CDR2 SVGIG (reference sequence). CDR3 length equals 17 residues. The V gene lost 0 bases and the J gene lost 5 bases, with 23 bases spanning the gap. The entire variable domain, with the rest obtained from reference TRBV30 and TRBJ2-7, is as follows: SQTIHQWPATLVQPVGSPLSLECTVEGTSNPNLYWYRQAAGRGLQLLFYSVGIGQISSEVPQNLSASRPQDRQFILSSKKLLLSDSGFYLCAWSVQRGFRDKDEQYFGPGTRLTVT.

This chain connects TRBV4-2 to TRBJ2-7; D possibly corresponds to TRBD1 (6 bases). Germline V CDR1 and CDR2: LGHNA, YNFKEQ. The CDR3 sequence is 15 residues long. Trimming took 2 bases from V and 1 from J, leaving 12 bases between them. This CDR3 is CASSQNRDISYEQYF. The CDR3 DNA sequence: TGTGCCAGCAGCCAAAACCGGGACATTTCCTACGAGCAGTACTTC.

This chain connects TRBV19 to TRBJ1-6; D remains unclear. CDR1 and CDR2 (germline): LNHDA, SQIVND (reference sequence). V lost 5 bases and J 1 base, leaving 12 bases between the germline ends. This CDR3 has 16 amino acids. The CDR3 DNA follows: TGTGCCAGTAGTCGTTCCCGGGAATCCTATAATTCACCCCTCCACTTT. Translating gives CASSRSRESYNSPLHF.

This clone was observed a few times. The chain has TRBV6-5 and TRBJ2-1; possible D gene TRBD2, 6 bases. The V gene's germline CDR1 is MNHEY and CDR2 SVGAGI. V was trimmed by 11 bases and J by 6 bases, leaving 17 bases between them. This CDR3 region has 13 residues. Here the CDR3 DNA reads TGTGCCGCTAAATCCGGGAGACTCAATGAGCAGTTCTTC. Residues: CAAKSGRLNEQFF.

Only a few counts were recorded for this clone. The chain has TRBV5-8 and TRBJ2-4; D is undetermined. The V end lost 3 bases, the J end lost 0 bases, and 16 bases lay between the germline ends. Germline V gives CDR1 SGHTS, CDR2 YDEGEE. The CDR3 runs to 17 residues. CDR3 DNA sequence: TGTGCCAGCAGCTCCGTCGTGAGATCCATAGCCAAAAACATTCAGTACTTC. This translates into CASSSVVRSIAKNIQYF.

The chain joins TRBV27 to TRBJ2-7, with a weak D call TRBD2 (5 bases). Germline V gene lookup returns CDR1 MNHEY and CDR2 SMNVEV (reference sequence). V dropped 3 bases and J dropped 7 bases, with 13 bases sitting between them. There are 13 residues in the CDR3. CDR3 loop: CASSFLDSGEQYF. CDR3 coding DNA: TGTGCCAGCAGTTTCCTGGATTCGGGAGAGCAGTACTTC.

The J gene is TRBJ2-5, the V gene TRBV7-9; 7 bases are shared with TRBD1. After removal of 6 bases from V and 1 base from J, the junction contained 8 bases not matched to a gene. The germline CDR1 and CDR2 sequences are SEHNR and FQNEAQ (reference sequence). The CDR3 is 15 residues long. The CDR3 nucleotides read TGTGCCAGCAGTCGTCTAGGGGGCGGCCAAGAGACCCAGTACTTC. This translates into CASSRLGGGQETQYF.

This rearrangement joins TRBV7-4 to TRBJ1-4; the match to TRBD1 covers 7 bases. V trimming: 8 bases; J trimming: 4 bases; junction bases outside the gene matches: 4. CDR1 and CDR2 (germline): SGHVT, SQSDAQ. The CDR3 is made up of 13 amino acids. This CDR3 reads CASCGQDNEKLFF. As DNA, the CDR3 is TGTGCCAGCTGCGGACAGGATAATGAAAAACTGTTTTTT.

V is TRBV7-3 and J is TRBJ2-2, with TRBD2 as a possible D gene (5 bases). The V and J ends lost 7 bases and 7 bases respectively, with 16 bases between them. The germline V gene encodes CDR1 SGHTA and CDR2 FQGTGA. The CDR3 covers 14 residues. CDR3 region: CASTLRNGVGELFF. DNA for the CDR3: TGTGCCAGCACCCTTAGAAACGGGGTCGGGGAGCTGTTTTTT.

Points on this clone: Its ends do not fully match the called genes, so a read error is possible. The rearrangement uses TRBV7-7 and TRBJ2-5, with TRBD2 matching 9 bases. The CDR3 is made up of 16 amino acids. From germline, CDR1 is SSHAT and CDR2 FNYEAQ (reference sequence). The CDR3 DNA reads as TGTGCTAGCAGCTTAGGAGGTAGCGGGAGAGGTGAGACCCAGTACTTC. Encoded protein: CASSLGGSGRGETQYF.

This rearrangement joins TRBV28 to TRBJ1-5, with 7 bases matching TRBD1. The CDR3 runs 14 residues. Germline CDR1 is MDHEN and CDR2 is SYDVKM. Trimming took 4 bases from V and 6 from J; bases not matched to a gene: 6. CDR3 nucleotides: TGTGCCAGCAGTTCGACAGGGTCTCGTCAGCCCCAGCATTTT. This sequence encodes CASSSTGSRQPQHF.

The chain recombines TRBV2 with TRBJ1-4; 12 positions agree with TRBD1. V shed 6 bases and J 9 bases; nucleotides not matched to a gene: 5. CDR3 length: 14 amino acids. Germline CDR1 SNHLY, CDR2 FYNNEI. The CDR3 nucleotides read TGTGCCAGCAGCTCCGGGACAGGGGGCCAAAAACTGTTTTTT. Its protein is CASSSGTGGQKLFF.

In this sample, this clone turned up once. The same CDR3 arises from other DNA sequences in this sample as well. The chain uses TRBV2 and TRBJ2-7; TRBD1 matches at 9 bases. Germline CDR1 is SNHLY and CDR2 is FYNNEI. The CDR3 is made up of 12 amino acids. V shed 6 bases, J shed 7 bases, and the junction held 4 bases outside the gene matches. CDR3 sequence (DNA): TGTGCCAGCAGGGGACAGGGATGGGAGCAGTACTTC. The encoded protein is CASRGQGWEQYF.

V is TRBV14 and J is TRBJ1-2; no clear D. The CDR3 runs to 15 residues. Germline V gives CDR1 SGHDN, CDR2 FVKESK. The V gene lost 2 bases and the J gene lost 3 bases, with 13 bases spanning the gap. The CDR3 nucleotides are TGTGCCAGCAGCCAAACGGAGGTGGGATACTATGGCTACACCTTC. It specifies CASSQTEVGYYGYTF.

This chain links TRBV9 with TRBJ2-1; a weak D match, TRBD1 (6 bases). Trimming removed 4 bases from V and 10 bases from J, with 24 bases in between. There are 16 residues in the CDR3. CDR1 and CDR2 from the germline V gene are SGDLS and YYNGEE. CDR3 bases: TGTGCCAGCAGCTCCACCCGGGTGGCGATAAGGGGGGAGCAGTTCTTC. Translating it yields CASSSTRVAIRGEQFF. Variable domain in full (rest from reference TRBV9 and TRBJ2-1): DSGVTQTPKHLITATGQRVTLRCSPRSGDLSVYWYQQSLDQGLQFLIQYYNGEERAKGNILERFSAQQFPDLHSELNLSSLELGDSALYFCASSSTRVAIRGEQFFGPGTRLTVL.

The rearrangement uses TRBV18 and TRBJ1-1; 9 positions agree with TRBD1. After removal of 4 bases from V and 4 bases from J, the junction contained 4 bases not matched to a gene. Germline loops: CDR1 KGHSH, CDR2 LQKENI. This CDR3 region has 14 residues. CDR3 protein: CASSRTDRGTEAFF. As DNA, the CDR3 is TGTGCCAGCTCACGAACGGACAGGGGCACTGAAGCTTTCTTT.

The V call is TRBV4-3, the J call TRBJ2-3; perhaps TRBD2 as D (6 bases). The V and J ends lost 1 base and 6 bases respectively, with 23 bases between them. The V gene's germline CDR1 is LGHNA and CDR2 YSLEER. This CDR3 contains 18 residues. The CDR3 sequence: CASSQGGVAAGEADTQYF. The CDR3 nucleotides read TGCGCCAGCAGCCAAGGGGGGGTTGCCGCCGGGGAAGCTGATACGCAGTATTTT.